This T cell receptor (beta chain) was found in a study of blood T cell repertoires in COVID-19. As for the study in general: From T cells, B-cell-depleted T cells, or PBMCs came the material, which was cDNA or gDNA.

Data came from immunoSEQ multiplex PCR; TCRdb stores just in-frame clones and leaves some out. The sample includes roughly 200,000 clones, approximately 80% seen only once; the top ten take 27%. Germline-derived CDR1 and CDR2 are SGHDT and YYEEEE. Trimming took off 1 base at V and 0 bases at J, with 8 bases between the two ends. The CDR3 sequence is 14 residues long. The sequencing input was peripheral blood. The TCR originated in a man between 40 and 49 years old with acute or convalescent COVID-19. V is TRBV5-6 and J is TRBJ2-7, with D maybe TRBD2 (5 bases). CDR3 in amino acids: CASSLSGSSYEQYF. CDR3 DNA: TGTGCCAGCAGCTTGAGTGGGAGCTCCTACGAGCAGTACTTC. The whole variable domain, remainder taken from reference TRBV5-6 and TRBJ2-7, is DAGVTQSPTHLIKTRGQQVTLRCSPKSGHDTVSWYQQALGQGPQFIFQYYEEEERQRGNFPDRFSGHQFPNYSSELNVNALLLGDSALYLCASSLSGSSYEQYFGPGTRLTVT.